Below, 24 T cell receptor beta chains from the same sample are listed, as sequenced in a study of cytomegalovirus exposure and HLA in healthy donors (dated by TCRdb to about 2017). Receptors were amplified or captured by the immunoSEQ multiplex PCR assay. For the multiplex PCR, a mixture combining 60 forward primers for TCR Vbeta segments and 13 reverse primers for TCR Jbeta segments was used. TCRdb obtained this table from immuneACCESS and retained in-frame rearrangements with V and J assigned. These tables miss some clones; where compared with another copy, unresolved V genes account for less than half of the shortfall, and the remainder is unexplained. Here the sample has 74,000 or so clones; over 70% occur a single time. Of the sample, roughly a fifth is held by the ten largest clones. The sequencing input was PBMCs. Every receptor here comes from a woman aged 35 to 49 in good health and CMV-seropositive.

In nucleotides, the CDR3 is TGTGCCAGCAGCTTACGAGGGGGGGCCTCTGGGGCCAACGTCCTGACTTTC. Its translation: CASSLRGGASGANVLTF. The genes are TRBV7-3 and TRBJ2-6; D is possibly TRBD2 (7 bases). From germline, CDR1 is SGHTA and CDR2 FQGTGA. This CDR3 contains 17 residues. V was pared by 2 bases and J by 0 bases, with 11 bases between.

The chain uses TRBV15 and TRBJ2-7, with 9 positions matching TRBD2. CDR1 LNHNV and CDR2 YYDKDF come from the germline V gene (reference sequence). The CDR3 is 16 residues long. Trimming removed 0 bases from V and 6 bases from J; junction bases left unmatched: 9. The CDR3 is CATSRDGFGTSREQYF. DNA for the CDR3: TGTGCCACCAGCAGAGATGGTTTTGGGACTAGCCGCGAGCAGTACTTC.

This clone was found a few times. The V gene is TRBV28, the J gene TRBJ1-3, with D uncertain. V lost 7 bases to trimming and J lost 0 bases, with 10 bases between them. CDR3 length: 14 residues. CDR1 MDHEN and CDR2 SYDVKM come from the germline V gene. In DNA, the CDR3 is TGTGCCAGCAAGGAGGGTGGCTCTGGAAACACCATATATTTT. Residues: CASKEGGSGNTIYF.

Note on this clone: At one end the junction does not follow the germline gene, possibly because of a read error. The rearrangement links TRBV30 to TRBJ2-3, with no clear D. CDR3 length: 14 residues. Germline CDR1 is GTSNPN and CDR2 is SVGIG (reference sequence). CDR3 sequence reads: CAWSVGPATATQYF. The CDR3 DNA reads as TGTGCCTGGAGTGTAGGTCCGGCAACAGCTACGCAGTATTTT.

The gene calls are TRBV6-5 and TRBJ1-1; TRBD1 agrees at 7 bases. The CDR3 totals 14 residues. Per the germline V gene, CDR1 is MNHEY and CDR2 is SVGAGI. The ends lost 8 bases at V and 1 base at J; junction bases unmatched: 7. CDR3 region: CASLIHRGNTEAFF. The CDR3 bases are TGTGCCAGCCTGATACACAGGGGGAACACTGAAGCTTTCTTT.

This clone was picked up a small number of times. The V gene is TRBV5-5, the J gene TRBJ2-1; D remains unclear. CDR1 SGHKS and CDR2 YYEKEE come from the germline V gene (reference sequence). The CDR3 is made up of 12 amino acids. V was clipped by 2 bases and J by 5 bases, with 5 bases between them. CDR3 bases: TGTGCCAGCAGCTTTCGGGACAATGAGCAGTTCTTC. It encodes CASSFRDNEQFF. Complete variable domain (other parts from reference TRBV5-5 and TRBJ2-1): DAGVTQSPTHLIKTRGQQVTLRCSPISGHKSVSWYQQVLGQGPQFIFQYYEKEERGRGNFPDRFSARQFPNYSSELNVNALLLGDSALYLCASSFRDNEQFFGPGTRLTVL.

The chain carries TRBV5-3 and TRBJ2-6; TRBD1 matches at 12 bases. TRBV5-3 is recorded as an ORF, its role being uncertain. This CDR3 contains 20 residues. V shed 4 bases and J 2 bases; nucleotides not matched to a gene: 13. This CDR3 reads CARSANRGTGGFTGANVLTF. CDR3 sequence (DNA): TGTGCCAGAAGCGCAAATCGCGGGACAGGGGGCTTCACTGGGGCCAACGTCCTGACTTTC.

The rearrangement uses TRBV2 and TRBJ2-5; D is perhaps TRBD2 (6 bases). V was cut by 4 bases and J by 2 bases, with 11 bases left in between. The V gene's germline CDR1 is SNHLY and CDR2 FYNNEI. The CDR3 consists of 14 residues. CDR3: CASSGPGLQETQYF. The CDR3 DNA reads TGTGCCAGCAGTGGGCCGGGACTTCAAGAGACCCAGTACTTC.

This chain connects TRBV27 to TRBJ1-6, with D uncertain. Germline V CDR1 and CDR2: MNHEY, SMNVEV (reference sequence). With 3 bases removed from V and 0 bases from J, the gap between germline ends came to 3 bases. The length of the CDR3 is 14 residues. CDR3 protein: CASSLSSYNSPLHF. CDR3 sequence (DNA): TGTGCCAGCAGTTTGAGCTCCTATAATTCACCCCTCCACTTT.

The chain employs TRBV28 and TRBJ1-4, with 7 bases identical to TRBD1. The CDR3 consists of 14 residues. Germline trimming cut 7 bases from V and 5 bases from J; bases unmatched to any gene: 7. Per the germline V gene, CDR1 is MDHEN and CDR2 is SYDVKM. CDR3 bases: TGTGCCAGCATTAGAGGGGGCGGGAATGAAAAACTGTTTTTT. It is translated as CASIRGGGNEKLFF.

This chain joins TRBV2 and TRBJ2-6; tentatively, D is TRBD2 (6 bases). The germline CDR1 and CDR2 sequences are SNHLY and FYNNEI. V lost 4 bases and J lost 2, with 9 bases in between. CDR3 length: 15 amino acids. CDR3 sequence: CASSVGGTGANVLTF. CDR3 in DNA: TGTGCCAGCAGTGTCGGGGGAACTGGGGCCAACGTCCTGACTTTC. Supplemented by reference TRBV2 and TRBJ2-6, the full variable domain reads EPEVTQTPSHQVTQMGQEVILRCVPISNHLYFYWYRQILGQKVEFLVSFYNNEISEKSEIFDDQFSVERPDGSNFTLKIRSTKLEDSAMYFCASSVGGTGANVLTFGAGSRLTVL.

V usage is TRBV5-1 and J usage is TRBJ1-6, with D possibly TRBD1 on 6 matching bases. The V end was cut by 8 bases, the J end by 9 bases, with 18 bases between. Germline CDR1 SGHRS, CDR2 YFSETQ. The CDR3 contains 14 residues. CDR3 in amino acids: CASREGGGSSPLHF. CDR3 DNA: TGCGCCAGTCGCGAGGGGGGGGGCTCTTCACCCCTCCACTTT.

CDR3 region: CSVWGDREQFF. CDR3 DNA: TGCAGCGTATGGGGGGATCGGGAGCAGTTCTTC. The rearrangement links TRBV29-1 to TRBJ2-1; D is perhaps TRBD2 (6 bases). V was pared by 6 bases and J by 10 bases, with 13 bases between. CDR1 is SQVTM, CDR2 ANQGSEA, per germline. The CDR3 spans 11 residues.

The chain recombines TRBV7-9 with TRBJ1-2; the D gene is possibly TRBD1 (6 bases). There are 15 residues in the CDR3. The germline V and J ends were trimmed by 5 bases and 4 bases, with 17 bases remaining between them. The germline V gene has CDR1 SEHNR and CDR2 FQNEAQ (reference sequence). CDR3 sequence reads: CASSPASGQFYGYTF. DNA for the CDR3: TGTGCCAGCAGCCCCGCCTCAGGACAGTTCTATGGCTACACCTTC.

The chain combines TRBV7-2 with TRBJ1-1; no firm D call. CDR1 is SGHTA and CDR2 is FQGNSA in the germline V gene. The V end was cut by 1 base, the J end by 11 bases, with 11 bases between. CDR3 length: 12 amino acids. CDR3 amino acids: CASSLGDLTAFF. CDR3 DNA: TGTGCCAGCAGCTTAGGAGATCTTACGGCTTTCTTT.

This chain links TRBV29-1 with TRBJ2-7; D is possibly TRBD2 (5 bases). CDR1 SQVTM and CDR2 ANQGSEA come from the germline V gene. This CDR3 is 12 amino acids long. With 0 bases removed from V and 3 bases from J, the gap between germline ends came to 6 bases. The CDR3 sequence: CSVEEAGYEQYF. The CDR3 DNA follows: TGCAGCGTTGAAGAGGCGGGCTACGAGCAGTACTTC.

V and J are TRBV7-6 and TRBJ2-2; 7 bases are shared with TRBD2. Per the germline V gene, CDR1 is SGHVS and CDR2 is FNYEAQ. The ends lost 3 bases at V and 5 bases at J; junction bases unmatched: 6. The CDR3 runs to 15 residues. This CDR3 reads CASSLPGGPTGELFF. As DNA, the CDR3 is TGTGCCAGCAGCTTGCCGGGGGGACCAACCGGGGAGCTGTTTTTT.

The J gene is TRBJ2-4, the V gene TRBV4-2, with a tentative D call TRBD1 (5 bases). Trimming pared 0 bases from V and 6 bases from J, leaving 18 bases between. The CDR3 is 17 residues long. CDR1 and CDR2 from the germline V gene are LGHNA and YNFKEQ. This CDR3 is CASSQDNGQGSGNIQYF. CDR3 coding DNA: TGTGCCAGCAGCCAAGACAACGGGCAGGGCTCAGGAAACATTCAGTACTTC.

The chain is built from TRBV5-4 and TRBJ2-2; maybe TRBD2 (6 bases). Trimming took 0 bases from V and 7 from J, leaving 16 bases between them. The germline V gene encodes CDR1 SGHNT and CDR2 YYREEE (reference sequence). The CDR3 has 16 residues. In DNA form, the CDR3 reads TGTGCCAGCAGCTTGGCCAGAGGAGGGTGGGGCGGGGAGCTGTTTTTT. Its translation: CASSLARGGWGGELFF.

This clone has a handful of counts. The chain couples TRBV11-2 to TRBJ2-7; TRBD1 matches 8 bases. Germline assignment: CDR1 SGHAT and CDR2 FQNNGV. Trimming took 1 base from V and 0 from J; bases not matched to a gene: 2. CDR3 size: 15 residues. The CDR3 nucleotides are TGTGCCAGCAGCTTAGGAGGGACAGGCTCCTACGAGCAGTACTTC. This translates into CASSLGGTGSYEQYF.

This chain uses TRBV15 with TRBJ2-5; 8 bases line up with TRBD1. Germline CDR1 LNHNV, CDR2 YYDKDF (reference sequence). Trimming removed 1 base from V and 4 bases from J; junction bases left unmatched: 5. The CDR3 covers 15 residues. For the CDR3, the DNA is TGTGCCACCAGCAGAGTCGACAGGGGACCAGAGACCCAGTACTTC. Its translation: CATSRVDRGPETQYF.

The rearrangement uses TRBV6-5 and TRBJ1-1; no clear D gene. This CDR3 has 13 amino acids. Trimming removed 3 bases from V and 1 base from J, with 6 bases in between. Germline V gene lookup returns CDR1 MNHEY and CDR2 SVGAGI. CDR3 bases: TGTGCCAGCAGTTATCGGAGGAACACTGAAGCTTTCTTT. This sequence encodes CASSYRRNTEAFF.

J is TRBJ1-1 and V is TRBV5-6, with 7 positions matching TRBD1. V trimming: 3 bases; J trimming: 2 bases; junction bases outside the gene matches: 7. Germline CDR1 reads SGHDT; CDR2 reads YYEEEE. This CDR3 has 15 residues. CDR3: CASSSGRTGNTEAFF. The CDR3 DNA reads as TGTGCCAGCAGCTCGGGGCGGACAGGAAACACTGAAGCTTTCTTT.

This chain connects TRBV9 to TRBJ1-6; the match to TRBD1 covers 8 bases. J lost 7 bases, V lost 6 bases, and 6 bases had no gene match. Germline V gene sequence: CDR1 SGDLS, CDR2 YYNGEE. This CDR3 comprises 14 residues. In nucleotides, the CDR3 is TGTGCCAGCAATGGACAGGGTCCAAATTCACCCCTCCACTTT. Its translation is CASNGQGPNSPLHF.